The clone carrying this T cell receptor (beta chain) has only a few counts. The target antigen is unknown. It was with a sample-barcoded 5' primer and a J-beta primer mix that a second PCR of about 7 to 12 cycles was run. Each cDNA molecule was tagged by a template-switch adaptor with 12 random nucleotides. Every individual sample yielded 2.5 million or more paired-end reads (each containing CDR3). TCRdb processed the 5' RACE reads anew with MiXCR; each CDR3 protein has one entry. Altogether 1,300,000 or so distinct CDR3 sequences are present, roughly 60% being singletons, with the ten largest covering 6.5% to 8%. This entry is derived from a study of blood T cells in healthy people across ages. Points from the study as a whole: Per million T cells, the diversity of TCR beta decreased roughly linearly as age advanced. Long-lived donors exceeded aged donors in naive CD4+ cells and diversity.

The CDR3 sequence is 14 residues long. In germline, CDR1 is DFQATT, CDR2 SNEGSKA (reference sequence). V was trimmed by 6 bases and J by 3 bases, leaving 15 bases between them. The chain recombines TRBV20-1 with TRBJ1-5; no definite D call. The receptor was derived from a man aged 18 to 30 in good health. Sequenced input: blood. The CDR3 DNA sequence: TGCAGTGCCCGACAATCGGAGAACAATCAGCCCCAGCATTTT. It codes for CSARQSENNQPQHF.